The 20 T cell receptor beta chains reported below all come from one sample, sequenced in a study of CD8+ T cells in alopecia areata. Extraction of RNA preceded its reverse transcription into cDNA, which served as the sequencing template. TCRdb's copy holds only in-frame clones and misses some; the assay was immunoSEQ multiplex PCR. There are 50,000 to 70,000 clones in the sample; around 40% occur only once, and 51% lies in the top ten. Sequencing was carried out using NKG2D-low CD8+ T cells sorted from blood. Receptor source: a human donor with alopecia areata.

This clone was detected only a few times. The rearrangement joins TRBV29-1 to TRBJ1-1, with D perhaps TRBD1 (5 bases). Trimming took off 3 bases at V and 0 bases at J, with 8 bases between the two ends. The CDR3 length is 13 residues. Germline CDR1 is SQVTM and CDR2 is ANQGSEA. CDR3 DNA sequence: TGCAGCGTTGACCGGGGCATGAACACTGAAGCTTTCTTT. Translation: CSVDRGMNTEAFF.

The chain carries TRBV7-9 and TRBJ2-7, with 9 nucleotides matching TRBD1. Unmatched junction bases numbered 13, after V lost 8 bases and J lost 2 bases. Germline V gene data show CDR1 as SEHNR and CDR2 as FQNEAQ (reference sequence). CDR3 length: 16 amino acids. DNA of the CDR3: TGTGCCAGCGACCCGTACTTGGGGACAGGGACCTACGAGCAGTACTTC. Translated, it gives CASDPYLGTGTYEQYF.

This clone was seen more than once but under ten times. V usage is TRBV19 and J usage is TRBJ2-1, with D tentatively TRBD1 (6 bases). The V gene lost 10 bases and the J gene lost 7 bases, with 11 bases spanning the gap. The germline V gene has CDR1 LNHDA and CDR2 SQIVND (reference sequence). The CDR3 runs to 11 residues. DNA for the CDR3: TGTGCCACCATTAGGGGGAATGAGCAGTTCTTC. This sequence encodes CATIRGNEQFF.

CDR3 bases: TGTGCCAGCAGCTTAGCGAGGGCCTTCCAAGAGACCCAGTACTTC. Translated, it gives CASSLARAFQETQYF. The rearrangement uses TRBV7-9 and TRBJ2-5; TRBD2 might be the D (5 bases). The CDR3 sequence is 15 residues long. Trimming removed 0 bases at V and 1 base at J, with 9 bases between. CDR1 and CDR2 (germline): SEHNR, FQNEAQ (reference sequence).

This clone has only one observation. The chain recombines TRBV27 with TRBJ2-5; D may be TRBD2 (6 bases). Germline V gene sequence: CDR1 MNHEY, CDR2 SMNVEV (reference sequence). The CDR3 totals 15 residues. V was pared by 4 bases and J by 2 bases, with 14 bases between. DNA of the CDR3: TGTGCCAGCAGTTCAACCCTAGCGAGGCAAGAGACCCAGTACTTC. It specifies CASSSTLARQETQYF.

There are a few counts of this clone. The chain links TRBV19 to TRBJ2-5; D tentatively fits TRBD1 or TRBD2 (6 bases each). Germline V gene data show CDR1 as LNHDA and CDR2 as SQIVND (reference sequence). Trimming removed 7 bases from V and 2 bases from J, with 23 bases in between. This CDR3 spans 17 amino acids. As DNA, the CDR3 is TGTGCCAGTACCACGAGGTCGGGGGCAACAAGGCAAGAGACCCAGTACTTC. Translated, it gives CASTTRSGATRQETQYF.

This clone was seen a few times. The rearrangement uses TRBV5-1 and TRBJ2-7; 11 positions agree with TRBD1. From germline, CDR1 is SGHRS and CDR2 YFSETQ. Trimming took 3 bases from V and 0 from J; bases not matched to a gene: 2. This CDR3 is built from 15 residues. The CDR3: CASSWGQGGSYEQYF. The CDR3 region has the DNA TGCGCCAGCAGCTGGGGACAGGGGGGCTCCTACGAGCAGTACTTC.

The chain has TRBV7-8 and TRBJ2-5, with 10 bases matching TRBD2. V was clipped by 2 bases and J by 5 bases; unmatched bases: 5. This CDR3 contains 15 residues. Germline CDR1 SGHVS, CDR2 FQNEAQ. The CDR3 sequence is CASSLQAGGPETQYF. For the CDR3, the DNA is TGTGCCAGCAGCTTACAAGCGGGAGGGCCGGAGACCCAGTACTTC.

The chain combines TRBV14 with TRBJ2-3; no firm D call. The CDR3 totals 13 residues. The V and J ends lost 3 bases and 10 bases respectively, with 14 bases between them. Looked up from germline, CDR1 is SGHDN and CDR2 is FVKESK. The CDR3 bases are TGTGCCAGCAGCCACCGGCCACCCTGGGCGCAGTATTTT. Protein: CASSHRPPWAQYF.

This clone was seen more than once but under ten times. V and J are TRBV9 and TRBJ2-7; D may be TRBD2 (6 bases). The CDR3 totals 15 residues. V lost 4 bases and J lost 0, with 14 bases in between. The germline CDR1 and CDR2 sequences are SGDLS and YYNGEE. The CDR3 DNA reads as TGTGCCAGCAGCTTCCGGGACTTTGGCTCCTACGAGCAGTACTTC. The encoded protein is CASSFRDFGSYEQYF.

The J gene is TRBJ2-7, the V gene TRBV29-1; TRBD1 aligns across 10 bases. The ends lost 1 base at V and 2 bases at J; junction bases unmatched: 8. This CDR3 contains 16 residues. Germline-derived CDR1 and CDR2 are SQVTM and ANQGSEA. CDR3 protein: CSVEGTGQGRPYEQYF. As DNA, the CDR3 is TGCAGCGTTGAAGGGACGGGACAGGGGAGACCCTACGAGCAGTACTTC.

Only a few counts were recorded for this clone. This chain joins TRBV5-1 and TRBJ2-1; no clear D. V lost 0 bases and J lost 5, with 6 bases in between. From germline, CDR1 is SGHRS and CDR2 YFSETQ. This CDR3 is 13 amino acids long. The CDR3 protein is CASSLVVDNEQFF. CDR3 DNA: TGCGCCAGCAGCTTGGTAGTCGACAATGAGCAGTTCTTC.

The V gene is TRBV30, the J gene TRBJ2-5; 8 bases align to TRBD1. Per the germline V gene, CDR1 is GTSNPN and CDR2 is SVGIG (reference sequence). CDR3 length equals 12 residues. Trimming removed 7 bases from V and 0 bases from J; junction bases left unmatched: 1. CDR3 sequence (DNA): TGTGCCTTGGGACAGGACCAAGAGACCCAGTACTTC. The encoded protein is CALGQDQETQYF.

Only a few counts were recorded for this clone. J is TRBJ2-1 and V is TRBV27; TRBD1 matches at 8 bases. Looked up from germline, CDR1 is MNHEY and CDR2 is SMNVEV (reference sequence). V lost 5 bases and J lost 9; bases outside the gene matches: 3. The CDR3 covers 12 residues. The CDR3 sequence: CASSVQGGEQFF. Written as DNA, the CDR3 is TGTGCCAGCAGTGTACAGGGGGGTGAGCAGTTCTTC.

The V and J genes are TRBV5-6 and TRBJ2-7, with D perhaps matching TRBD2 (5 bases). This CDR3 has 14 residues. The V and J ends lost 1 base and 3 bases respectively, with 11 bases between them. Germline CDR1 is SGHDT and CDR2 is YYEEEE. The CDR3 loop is CASSLTLGGYEQYF. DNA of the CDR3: TGTGCCAGCAGCTTGACCCTAGGAGGCTACGAGCAGTACTTC. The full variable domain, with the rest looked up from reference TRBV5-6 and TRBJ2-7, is DAGVTQSPTHLIKTRGQQVTLRCSPKSGHDTVSWYQQALGQGPQFIFQYYEEEERQRGNFPDRFSGHQFPNYSSELNVNALLLGDSALYLCASSLTLGGYEQYFGPGTRLTVT.

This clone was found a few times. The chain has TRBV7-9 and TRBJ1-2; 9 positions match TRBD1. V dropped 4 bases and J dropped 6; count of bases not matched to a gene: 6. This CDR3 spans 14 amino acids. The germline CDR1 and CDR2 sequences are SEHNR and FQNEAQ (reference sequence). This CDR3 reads CASSSGTGTHGYTF. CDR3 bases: TGTGCCAGCAGCTCGGGGACAGGGACCCATGGCTACACCTTC.

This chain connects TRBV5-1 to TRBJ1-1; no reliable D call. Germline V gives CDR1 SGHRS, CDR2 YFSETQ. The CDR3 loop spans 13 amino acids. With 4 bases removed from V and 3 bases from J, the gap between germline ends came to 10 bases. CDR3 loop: CASSIYRDTEAFF. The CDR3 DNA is TGCGCCAGCAGCATTTACCGGGACACTGAAGCTTTCTTT.

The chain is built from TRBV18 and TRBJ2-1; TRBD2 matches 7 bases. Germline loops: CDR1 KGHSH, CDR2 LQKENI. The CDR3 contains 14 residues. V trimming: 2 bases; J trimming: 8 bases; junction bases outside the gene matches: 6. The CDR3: CASSPWTRVDEQFF. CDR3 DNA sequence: TGTGCCAGCTCACCATGGACTAGGGTCGATGAGCAGTTCTTC. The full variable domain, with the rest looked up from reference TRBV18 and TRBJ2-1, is NAGVMQNPRHLVRRRGQEARLRCSPMKGHSHVYWYRQLPEEGLKFMVYLQKENIIDESGMPKERFSAEFPKEGPSILRIQQVVRGDSAAYFCASSPWTRVDEQFFGPGTRLTVL.

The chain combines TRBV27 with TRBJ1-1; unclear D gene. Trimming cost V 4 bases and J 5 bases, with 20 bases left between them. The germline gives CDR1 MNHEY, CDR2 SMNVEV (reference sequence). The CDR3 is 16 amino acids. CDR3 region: CASSSLFGVRETEAFF. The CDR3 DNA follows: TGTGCCAGCAGTTCCTTGTTCGGGGTTCGGGAGACTGAAGCTTTCTTT.

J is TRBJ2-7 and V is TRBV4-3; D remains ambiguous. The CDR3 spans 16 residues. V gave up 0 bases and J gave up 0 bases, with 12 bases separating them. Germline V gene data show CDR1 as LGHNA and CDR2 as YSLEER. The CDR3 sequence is CASSQDWVSSSYEQYF. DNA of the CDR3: TGCGCCAGCAGCCAAGATTGGGTCAGTAGCTCCTACGAGCAGTACTTC.